Listed below are T cell receptor beta chains from one sample, sequenced in a study of CD8+CD57+ T cells in acquired aplastic anemia. MiXCR was run by TCRdb on the reads, yielding one entry per CDR3 protein. This table has some 140,000 distinct CDR3 sequences, around two fifths appearing once. The specimen was sorted CD4+, CD8+, or CD8+CD57+ T cells (not recorded which) from PBMCs. The origin of the receptors is a human donor in good health, serving as a control. CDR3s include the opening cysteine and the closing phenylalanine or tryptophan. The D gene is left open where the match is weak. Not all rows give a size; the values are once, few, many and, for expanded clones, a class.

v_gene	j_gene	abundance	d_gene	CDR3nt	CDR3aa
TRBV10-3	TRBJ1-2	NA	TRBD1	TGTGCCATCAGGGACGGCAGACAGGGAGCTAACTATGGCTACACCTTC	CAIRDGRQGANYGYTF
TRBV20-1	TRBJ2-1	many	NA	TGCAGTGCTAAGCGAGGCGGCGGGCCCTACAATGAGCAGTTCTTC	CSAKRGGGPYNEQFF
TRBV5-6	TRBJ1-2	NA	TRBD1	TGTGCCAGCAGCTTAATTGGGTTGGGACAGAACTATGGCTACACCTTC	CASSLIGLGQNYGYTF
TRBV7-8	TRBJ2-5	NA	TRBD1	TGTGCCAGCAGCCCCGACAGGGGTAAGACCCAGTACTTC	CASSPDRGKTQYF
TRBV19	TRBJ2-7	NA	TRBD1	TGTGCCAGTAGTATCGGACAGGGGCAAGGCTACGAGCAGTACTTC	CASSIGQGQGYEQYF
TRBV10-3	TRBJ1-2	medium-sized	NA	TGTGCCATCAGGGACGGTGGCTACACCTTC	CAIRDGGYTF
TRBV20-1	TRBJ1-6	many	NA	TGCAGTGCTAGAGTCGGGGTTGGCAATTCACCCCTCCACTTT	CSARVGVGNSPLHF
TRBV10-3	TRBJ1-5	many	NA	TGTGCCATCAGTGAGTCGTTCAAAGATCAGCCCCAGCATTTT	CAISESFKDQPQHF
TRBV2	TRBJ1-4	NA	NA	TGTGCCAGCAGTGCATCAGGGTCAGCTAATGAAAAACTGTTTTTT	CASSASGSANEKLFF
TRBV7-2	TRBJ1-6	NA	NA	TGTGCCAGCAGGACGTGGCGACAGGAAAATTCACCCCTCCACTTT	CASRTWRQENSPLHF
TRBV11-3	TRBJ2-2	many	NA	TGTGCCAGCGGGACTCCGAACACCGGGGAGCTGTTTTTT	CASGTPNTGELFF
TRBV7-9	TRBJ1-6	many	NA	TGTGCCAGCAGCTTTTCGGGTATTAATTCACCCCTCCACTTT	CASSFSGINSPLHF
TRBV12-5	TRBJ1-3	many	TRBD1	TGTGCTAGTGGGCCACCAGGGGGTACTGGAAACACCATATATTTT	CASGPPGGTGNTIYF
TRBV11-2	TRBJ2-7	NA	TRBD1	TGTGCCAGCAGCCCGGCCCACAGGGGGCTCGAGCAGTACTTC	CASSPAHRGLEQYF
TRBV5-1	TRBJ1-1	many	NA	TGCGCCAGCAGCTTGGGGCAGCCGAACACTGAAGCTTTCTTT	CASSLGQPNTEAFF
TRBV27	TRBJ1-2	NA	TRBD1	TGTGCCAGCAGGGGGACAGGGAGTGTCTACTATGGCTACACCTTC	CASRGTGSVYYGYTF
TRBV7-9	TRBJ1-4	many	TRBD1	TGTGCCAGCAGCGTGGACAGGGGGTCTAATGAAAAACTGTTTTTT	CASSVDRGSNEKLFF
TRBV6-1	TRBJ1-3	many	NA	TGTGCCAGTCTTAGTGGAGCGAATGGAAACACCATATATTTT	CASLSGANGNTIYF
TRBV5-1	TRBJ2-5	many	NA	TGCGCCAGCAGCTTGGTTGGGGACCAAGAGACCCAGTACTTC	CASSLVGDQETQYF
TRBV7-2	TRBJ2-1	many	TRBD2	TGTGCCAGCAGCTTAGCACGGGGGGGTTATGAGCAGTTCTTC	CASSLARGGYEQFF
TRBV6-5	TRBJ2-1	NA	TRBD1	TGTGCCAGCAGTTACCGTCCCGGGACAGGGGCTGAGCAGTTCTTC	CASSYRPGTGAEQFF
TRBV5-1	TRBJ2-7	many	NA	TGCGCCAGCAGCCCAAGGGACCCCTCCTACGAGCAGTACTTC	CASSPRDPSYEQYF
TRBV2	TRBJ1-1	few	TRBD1	TGTGCCAGCAGCAGGACAGGGATGAACACTGAAGCTTTCTTT	CASSRTGMNTEAFF
TRBV19	TRBJ1-4	many	NA	TGTGCCAGTAGTAGAGTAGGTAATGAAAAACTGTTTTTT	CASSRVGNEKLFF
TRBV11-2	TRBJ1-6	NA	NA	TGTGCCAGCAGCTTAGATCAATCAGGGAACGGCTCACCCCTCCACTTT	CASSLDQSGNGSPLHF
TRBV20-1	TRBJ2-3	many	NA	TGCAGTGCGAAGTTGGGAGGCACAGATACGCAGTATTTT	CSAKLGGTDTQYF
TRBV10-3	TRBJ1-2	NA	NA	TGTGCCATCAGTGAGTCGGAAGGACTGTCCGTGAACTATGGCTACACCTTC	CAISESEGLSVNYGYTF
TRBV5-4	TRBJ1-1	NA	TRBD1	TGTGCCAGCAGCGCGGACAGGGCCACGAACACTGAAGCTTTCTTT	CASSADRATNTEAFF
TRBV29-1	TRBJ1-1	NA	NA	TGCAGCGTAGGGCCGACCAACACTGAAGCTTTCTTT	CSVGPTNTEAFF
TRBV7-6	TRBJ2-7	NA	TRBD1	TGCGCCAGCAGCAGCCCGGGACAGACCTACGAGCAGTGCTTC	CASSSPGQTYEQCF
TRBV9	TRBJ2-7	NA	NA	TGTGCCAGCAGCGTAGGAGTGGGCTACGAGCAGTACTTC	CASSVGVGYEQYF
TRBV7-2	TRBJ2-5	NA	TRBD1	TGTGCCAGCAGCTCGACAGGGGAGAAAGAGACCCAGTACTTC	CASSSTGEKETQYF
TRBV15	TRBJ2-1	NA	TRBD2	TGTGCCACCAGCAGCGGACTAGCGGGGGGGAATGAGCAGTTCTTC	CATSSGLAGGNEQFF
TRBV30	TRBJ1-5	NA	TRBD1	TGTGCCTGGAGTATACAGGGGGCTCGGCAGCCCCAGCATTTT	CAWSIQGARQPQHF
TRBV15	TRBJ2-2	many	TRBD2	TGTGCCACCAGCAGCGGCGGGAGAGGATCCGGGGAGCTGTTTTTT	CATSSGGRGSGELFF
TRBV10-2	TRBJ2-7	NA	TRBD1	TGCGCCAGCACCACGGACAGGGAGGAGGCCAGCAGCTACGAGCAGTACTTC	CASTTDREEASSYEQYF